This T cell receptor (beta chain) was recorded in a study of OX40 agonist ivuxolimab in advanced cancers. V dropped 4 bases and J dropped 0 bases, with 7 bases sitting between them. In germline, CDR1 is SGHRS, CDR2 YFSETQ. This CDR3 has 13 amino acids. Sequenced by immunoSEQ multiplex PCR; TCRdb stores in-frame clones only, minus some. The top ten hold about 2.6% of the sample, which has tens of thousands of clones, approximately 85% seen once. The sequences come from CD4+ or CD8+ T cells sorted from blood, collected in a trial of the OX40 agonist ivuxolimab. This rearrangement joins TRBV5-1 to TRBJ1-1; no clear D gene. The TCR was taken from an adult with an advanced solid tumor such as melanoma, head and neck, liver or kidney cancer. The CDR3 DNA is TGCGCCAGCAGCCGGACCGTGAACACTGAAGCTTTCTTT. It translates to CASSRTVNTEAFF.